The 21 T cell receptor beta chains below were found in one sample sequenced in a study of lymphopenia after photon versus proton radiotherapy (dated by TCRdb to about 2019). The library was obtained by the immunoSEQ multiplex PCR assay. TCRdb took this table from immuneACCESS and kept in-frame rearrangements with V and J called. Such tables lack part of the clones; where checked against another copy, unresolved V genes explain under half of the gap, and the rest is unexplained. This sample lists tens of thousands of clones; over 80% were detected once. The top ten hold approximately 21% of the sample. Sample: peripheral blood, taken from a patient treated with proton-based radiotherapy. Receptor source: a woman aged 65 to 85 with pancreatic cancer.

The genes are TRBV27 and TRBJ1-1; D gene unclear. There are 14 residues in the CDR3. Per germline, CDR1 MNHEY and CDR2 SMNVEV (reference sequence). Trimming left V 6 bases short and J 0 bases short, with 11 bases between. In DNA form, the CDR3 reads TGTGCCAGCAGGCCCTCACTTCTGAACACTGAAGCTTTCTTT. Protein product: CASRPSLLNTEAFF.

The chain uses TRBV4-3 and TRBJ2-1; D gene ambiguous. Trimming shortened V by 0 bases and J by 0 bases, and 12 bases separated the two germline ends. This CDR3 is 17 amino acids long. The germline gives CDR1 LGHNA, CDR2 YSLEER. CDR3 DNA: TGCGCCAGCAGCCAAGATCCCCCAGAGAGCTCCTACAATGAGCAGTTCTTC. Translated: CASSQDPPESSYNEQFF.

The rearrangement uses TRBV29-1 and TRBJ1-1; 8 bases match TRBD1. The CDR3 spans 13 residues. Losses at the gene ends were 3 bases for V and 1 base for J; bases not matched to a gene: 1. Germline lookup yields CDR1 SQVTM and CDR2 ANQGSEA. CDR3 DNA: TGCAGCGTTGACAGGGGGCGGAACACTGAAGCTTTCTTT. Encoded protein: CSVDRGRNTEAFF. The full variable domain, its missing parts supplied by reference TRBV29-1 and TRBJ1-1, is SAVISQKPSRDICQRGTSLTIQCQVDSQVTMMFWYRQQPGQSLTLIATANQGSEATYESGFVIDKFPISRPNLTFSTLTVSNMSPEDSSIYLCSVDRGRNTEAFFGQGTRLTVV.

This clone was seen a single time. The gene calls are TRBV25-1 and TRBJ1-1, with D unclear. With 8 bases removed from V and 1 base from J, the gap between germline ends came to 11 bases. Germline V CDR1 and CDR2: MGHDK, SYGVNS. The CDR3 sequence is 13 residues long. The CDR3 spells CASLGFQNTEAFF. The CDR3 nucleotides are TGTGCCAGCTTGGGTTTCCAGAACACTGAAGCTTTCTTT.

This sequence joins TRBV19 and TRBJ1-5, with D unresolved. The germline V and J ends were trimmed by 6 bases and 6 bases, with 18 bases remaining between them. The CDR3 spans 15 residues. CDR1 is LNHDA and CDR2 is SQIVND in the germline V gene (reference sequence). CDR3 region: CASSSDPLLGQPQHF. In nucleotides, the CDR3 is TGTGCCAGTAGCAGCGACCCGTTGCTCGGTCAGCCCCAGCATTTT.

Only a few counts were recorded for this clone. The chain has TRBV27 and TRBJ1-2; TRBD1 might be the D (5 bases). The CDR3 length is 15 residues. Between the trimmed V and J ends, which lost 1 base and 2 bases, there was a span of 11 bases. Germline CDR1 MNHEY, CDR2 SMNVEV (reference sequence). As DNA, the CDR3 is TGTGCCAGCAGTTTATATGGGGGAACCAACTATGGCTACACCTTC. It yields the protein CASSLYGGTNYGYTF.

The chain couples TRBV15 to TRBJ2-1, with TRBD2 matching over 13 bases. The length of the CDR3 is 16 residues. Germline V gene sequence: CDR1 LNHNV, CDR2 YYDKDF (reference sequence). The ends lost 0 bases at V and 9 bases at J; junction bases unmatched: 5. The chain's CDR3 is CATSRDPGLAGVEQFF. CDR3 nucleotides: TGTGCCACCAGCAGAGATCCCGGACTAGCGGGAGTTGAGCAGTTCTTC.

The chain uses TRBV7-2 and TRBJ2-2, with D perhaps matching TRBD2 (5 bases). The CDR3 is made up of 14 amino acids. CDR1 and CDR2 from the germline V gene are SGHTA and FQGNSA. Trimming took 5 bases from V and 7 from J, leaving 14 bases between them. The CDR3 DNA is TGTGCCAGCAGCCAAACCGGGGTTGGCGGGGAGCTGTTTTTT. Amino acid sequence: CASSQTGVGGELFF.

The chain has TRBV2 and TRBJ2-2; the match to TRBD1 covers 9 bases. Trimming took 2 bases from V and 5 from J; bases not matched to a gene: 6. CDR3 length: 16 residues. Germline CDR1 SNHLY, CDR2 FYNNEI. The CDR3 loop is CASSERGTGYTGELFF. Written as DNA, the CDR3 is TGTGCCAGCAGTGAACGTGGGACAGGGTATACCGGGGAGCTGTTTTTT. The variable domain in full, with the rest retrieved from reference TRBV2 and TRBJ2-2, is EPEVTQTPSHQVTQMGQEVILRCVPISNHLYFYWYRQILGQKVEFLVSFYNNEISEKSEIFDDQFSVERPDGSNFTLKIRSTKLEDSAMYFCASSERGTGYTGELFFGEGSRLTVL.

This chain links TRBV5-1 with TRBJ2-1; 7 bases agree with TRBD2. The trim removed 7 bases at V and 12 bases at J, leaving 7 bases unmatched. Germline V gives CDR1 SGHRS, CDR2 YFSETQ. This CDR3 is built from 11 residues. CDR3 DNA sequence: TGCGCCAGCTTAGGCGGGAGAACGCAGTTCTTC. Translating it yields CASLGGRTQFF.

The V and J genes are TRBV19 and TRBJ2-2, with TRBD2 matching 7 bases. The CDR3 runs to 14 residues. J gave up 2 bases and V 7 bases, and 4 bases lay outside the gene matches. Germline V gene sequence: CDR1 LNHDA, CDR2 SQIVND (reference sequence). CDR3 coding DNA: TGTGCCAGTACGGCTAGCGGAAACACCGGGGAGCTGTTTTTT. Residues: CASTASGNTGELFF.

This rearrangement joins TRBV4-3 to TRBJ2-7; 11 bases agree with TRBD2. The germline V gene encodes CDR1 LGHNA and CDR2 YSLEER. Trimming took 4 bases from V and 4 from J; bases not matched to a gene: 3. This CDR3 has 14 amino acids. In DNA, the CDR3 is TGCGCCAGCAGCCTAGCGGGAGGGATGTACGAGCAGTACTTC. Amino acid sequence: CASSLAGGMYEQYF.

The chain joins TRBV4-1 to TRBJ2-1; 8 bases map to TRBD2. V dropped 0 bases and J dropped 2; count of bases not matched to a gene: 12. In germline, CDR1 is MGHRA, CDR2 YSYEKL. This CDR3 is built from 19 residues. CDR3 sequence: CASSQEIAGSARAYNEQFF. In nucleotides, the CDR3 is TGCGCCAGCAGCCAAGAGATAGCGGGAAGTGCAAGGGCCTACAATGAGCAGTTCTTC.

A few counts support this clone. This chain connects TRBV2 to TRBJ2-2; D not certain. The ends were cut back, 2 bases at V and 1 base at J, with 11 bases in the middle. CDR1 is SNHLY and CDR2 is FYNNEI in the germline V gene. This CDR3 region has 16 residues. The CDR3: CASSELEFGNTGELFF. CDR3 DNA sequence: TGTGCCAGCAGTGAATTGGAGTTTGGGAACACCGGGGAGCTGTTTTTT.

The chain joins TRBV11-3 to TRBJ1-2, with 7 bases that match TRBD1. The germline gives CDR1 SGHNT, CDR2 YENEEA. V lost 6 bases to trimming and J lost 7 bases; unmatched junction nucleotides: 8. CDR3 length: 13 residues. The CDR3 DNA is TGTGCCAGCAGTTCACAGGGGCGAGGTGGCTACACCTTC. It codes for CASSSQGRGGYTF.

This clone was detected only once. The chain recombines TRBV5-4 with TRBJ2-7, with D tentatively TRBD1 (6 bases). Germline-derived CDR1 and CDR2 are SGHNT and YYREEE (reference sequence). V lost 2 bases, J lost 7 bases, and 16 bases lay in between. The CDR3 is 14 residues long. The CDR3 protein is CASSFPNRDREQYF. The CDR3, as DNA: TGTGCCAGCAGCTTCCCAAACAGGGACCGGGAGCAGTACTTC.

This clone was detected once. The chain is built from TRBV15 and TRBJ1-3; no firm D call. The germline CDR1 and CDR2 sequences are LNHNV and YYDKDF (reference sequence). CDR3 length: 16 residues. V dropped 3 bases and J dropped 4 bases, with 16 bases sitting between them. For the CDR3, the DNA is TGTGCCACCAGCAGGGCGGGGTTGGGTCTCGGAAACACCATATATTTT. It specifies CATSRAGLGLGNTIYF.

The chain uses TRBV28 and TRBJ2-5, with 7 nucleotides matching TRBD1. The J call may be wrong; the DNA end is better matched by TRBJ2-7. CDR3 length equals 12 residues. From germline, CDR1 is MDHEN and CDR2 SYDVKM. The CDR3, as DNA: TGTGCCAGCAGTCTGACAGGGCGCGAGCAGTACTTC. Translation: CASSLTGREQYF.

The chain carries TRBV29-1 and TRBJ2-5; either TRBD1 or TRBD2 may supply D (6 bases each). The CDR3 is made up of 17 amino acids. Germline V gene lookup returns CDR1 SQVTM and CDR2 ANQGSEA. Trimming took 5 bases from V and 3 from J, leaving 25 bases between them. The CDR3 nucleotides read TGCAGCGTTCTTCTCCTCCCCTCTCTCGGGGGCGAAGAGACCCAGTACTTC. Protein sequence: CSVLLLPSLGGEETQYF.

The chain couples TRBV5-6 to TRBJ1-4; 11 nucleotides align to TRBD1. CDR1 and CDR2 (germline): SGHDT, YYEEEE. The CDR3 contains 15 residues. V dropped 4 bases and J dropped 5; count of bases not matched to a gene: 4. This CDR3 is CASSIRTGGNEKLFF. The CDR3 DNA reads TGTGCCAGCAGCATTCGGACAGGGGGCAATGAAAAACTGTTTTTT.

Notes on this clone: Other DNA sequences in the sample encode the same CDR3. The chain carries TRBV4-1 and TRBJ2-2, with 8 bases lining up with TRBD1. Germline V gene sequence: CDR1 MGHRA, CDR2 YSYEKL. Germline trimming cut 0 bases from V and 6 bases from J; bases unmatched to any gene: 6. The CDR3 contains 16 residues. The CDR3 region has the DNA TGCGCCAGCAGCCAAGAGGGACAGGCCCTCGCCGGGGAGCTGTTTTTT. It specifies CASSQEGQALAGELFF.